The 32 T cell receptor beta chains given below trace back to one sample, sequenced in a study of T cells in Graves' hyperthyroidism and ophthalmopathy. RNA transcripts were the template for amplifying TCR beta CDR3 regions. With the HTBI primer set, the TCR CDR3 went through a first round of RT-PCR. TCRdb independently ran MiXCR on the multiplex PCR reads; one entry per CDR3 protein. Of 610,000 or so distinct CDR3 sequences detected, roughly 50% appear once; the ten largest clones hold roughly 7.7%. The source material was peripheral blood or thyroid tissue (not recorded which). All receptors come from a woman aged 18-29 years with Graves' hyperthyroidism.

V gene TRBV20-1 combines with J gene TRBJ1-5; no firm D call. CDR1 and CDR2 (germline): DFQATT, SNEGSKA (reference sequence). This CDR3 has 14 amino acids. The germline V and J ends were trimmed by 0 bases and 1 base, with 7 bases remaining between them. This chain's CDR3 is CSARDLGSNQPQHF. The CDR3 nucleotides are TGCAGTGCTAGAGATTTAGGGAGCAATCAGCCCCAGCATTTT.

On this clonotype: A much larger clone sits a single nucleotide away, making a read error possible. The chain combines TRBV5-1 with TRBJ2-7; D may be TRBD2 (5 bases). Germline CDR1 is SGHRS and CDR2 is YFSETQ. The CDR3 spans 14 residues. V was trimmed by 0 bases and J by 5 bases, leaving 12 bases between them. Here the CDR3 reads CASSLERSPHEQYF. The CDR3 DNA reads TGCGCCAGCAGCTTGGAGCGGAGTCCCCACGAGCAGTACTTC. Filled out from reference TRBV5-1 and TRBJ2-7, the complete variable domain reads KAGVTQTPRYLIKTRGQQVTLSCSPISGHRSVSWYQQTPGQGLQFLFEYFSETQRNKGNFPGRFSGRQFSNSRSEMNVSTLELGDSALYLCASSLERSPHEQYFGPGTRLTVT.

This clonotype occurred once. The chain combines TRBV5-1 with TRBJ2-1; D is unresolved. CDR1 SGHRS and CDR2 YFSETQ come from the germline V gene. This CDR3 is built from 11 residues. With 3 bases removed from V and 8 bases from J, the gap between germline ends came to 6 bases. The CDR3 DNA reads as TGCGCCAGCAGCTATGTAGATGAGCAGTTCTTC. Translated, it gives CASSYVDEQFF.

As concerns this clonotype: Likely a read error: the CDR3 ends without its conserved phenylalanine or tryptophan. It is unclear where the CDR3 begins or ends on the DNA, so no DNA is shown, and the CDR3 is as TCRdb lists it. This sequence joins TRBV15 and TRBJ1-1; whether TRBD1, the table's D call, matches the DNA was not checked. Termini included, the CDR3 measures 12 amino acids. Germline V gene sequence: CDR1 LNHNV, CDR2 YYDKDF (reference sequence). The CDR3 loop is CATSRDLTVANY.

The rearrangement uses TRBV9 and TRBJ2-7; 7 bases agree with TRBD1. V shed 3 bases and J 3 bases; nucleotides not matched to a gene: 18. The CDR3 length is 18 residues. The germline gives CDR1 SGDLS, CDR2 YYNGEE. The CDR3 sequence: CASSDSYGDSAYNYEQYF. As DNA, the CDR3 is TGTGCCAGCAGCGACTCGTACGGGGACAGCGCCTATAACTACGAGCAGTACTTC.

In its sample, this clonotype was seen a few times. The chain carries TRBV19 and TRBJ1-2; 10 bases line up with TRBD1. V dropped 2 bases and J dropped 5; count of bases not matched to a gene: 5. Germline CDR1 reads LNHDA; CDR2 reads SQIVND (reference sequence). This CDR3 contains 15 residues. CDR3 coding DNA: TGTGCCAGTAGTATAACGACAGGGGGCGCGTATGGCTACACCTTC. Its protein is CASSITTGGAYGYTF.

This rearrangement joins TRBV12-3 or TRBV12-4 to TRBJ2-7; D perhaps matches TRBD1 (6 bases). The CDR3 covers 12 residues. V lost 3 bases and J 11 bases, leaving 14 bases between the germline ends. CDR3 bases: TGTGCCAGCAGTTTTACAGGGAATGATGAGTACTTC. Its protein product is CASSFTGNDEYF.

The V call is TRBV5-5, the J call TRBJ2-6; no firm D call. CDR1 and CDR2 from the germline V gene are SGHKS and YYEKEE (reference sequence). This CDR3 region has 11 residues. CDR3 sequence: CANSGANVLTF. In nucleotides, the CDR3 is TGTGCAAATAGCGGGGCCAACGTCCTGACTTTC.

This chain connects TRBV5-1 to TRBJ1-4; possibly TRBD1 for D (5 bases). The germline gives CDR1 SGHRS, CDR2 YFSETQ. The germline V and J ends were trimmed by 4 bases and 3 bases, with 7 bases remaining between them. This CDR3 has 13 amino acids. CDR3 DNA sequence: TGCGCCAGCAGCACAGGATCTAATGAAAAACTGTTTTTT. Its protein product is CASSTGSNEKLFF.

As regards this clonotype: A junction end diverges from the germline sequence, so it may reflect a read error. This chain joins TRBV27 and TRBJ1-1; unclear D gene. There are 11 residues in the CDR3. Germline lookup yields CDR1 MNHEY and CDR2 SMNVEV (reference sequence). This chain's CDR3 is CANSMGTEAFF. Written as DNA, the CDR3 is TGTGCCAACAGTATGGGCACTGAAGCTTTCTTT.

The chain joins TRBV20-1 to TRBJ2-1, with TRBD2 matching over 8 bases. V gave up 3 bases and J gave up 9 bases; unmatched junction bases: 4. Germline-derived CDR1 and CDR2 are DFQATT and SNEGSKA (reference sequence). The CDR3 sequence is 12 residues long. This CDR3 is CSARIAGGEQFF. CDR3 coding DNA: TGCAGTGCTAGGATCGCGGGAGGTGAGCAGTTCTTC.

This clonotype was seen ten or more times. The chain combines TRBV27 with TRBJ1-2; tentatively, D is TRBD1 (6 bases). The CDR3 extends over 14 amino acids. Germline CDR1 MNHEY, CDR2 SMNVEV (reference sequence). Trimming left V 0 bases short and J 4 bases short, with 9 bases between. The CDR3 sequence: CASSLSQGTYGYTF. The CDR3 DNA is TGTGCCAGCAGTTTATCACAGGGTACCTATGGCTACACCTTC.

The chain is built from TRBV7-3 and TRBJ2-1; TRBD2 agrees at 7 bases. CDR3 length equals 15 residues. V shed 1 base, J shed 5 bases, and the junction held 5 bases outside the gene matches. The V gene's germline CDR1 is SGHTA and CDR2 FQGTGA. The CDR3 loop reads CASSLIAGDNNEQFF. Written as DNA, the CDR3 is TGTGCCAGCAGCTTAATCGCGGGAGATAACAATGAGCAGTTCTTC.

The chain combines TRBV6-5 with TRBJ1-1; tentative D call: TRBD1 (6 bases). Germline values: CDR1 MNHEY, CDR2 SVGAGI. V lost 6 bases and J 0 bases, leaving 14 bases between the germline ends. This CDR3 has 15 amino acids. CDR3 residues: CASRYRGHLNTEAFF. CDR3 nucleotide sequence: TGTGCCAGCAGATACCGGGGACACTTGAACACTGAAGCTTTCTTT.

The chain employs TRBV29-1 and TRBJ1-1, with a weak D call TRBD1 (6 bases). Per the germline V gene, CDR1 is SQVTM and CDR2 is ANQGSEA. CDR3 length: 14 amino acids. The V end lost 4 bases, the J end lost 7 bases, and 19 bases lay between the germline ends. The CDR3, as DNA: TGCAGCGTTGGCGGGAAGGGGGGAACTAATGAAGCTTTCTTT. This encodes CSVGGKGGTNEAFF.

This clonotype was observed a handful of times. V and J are TRBV5-1 and TRBJ1-2; D remains ambiguous. V was trimmed by 2 bases and J by 4 bases, leaving 9 bases between them. Germline-derived CDR1 and CDR2 are SGHRS and YFSETQ. The CDR3 runs to 13 residues. The CDR3 reads CASSFVGSYGYTF. The CDR3, as DNA: TGCGCCAGCAGCTTTGTAGGCAGCTATGGCTACACCTTC. Drawing the rest from reference TRBV5-1 and TRBJ1-2, the complete variable domain is KAGVTQTPRYLIKTRGQQVTLSCSPISGHRSVSWYQQTPGQGLQFLFEYFSETQRNKGNFPGRFSGRQFSNSRSEMNVSTLELGDSALYLCASSFVGSYGYTFGSGTRLTVV.

The chain couples TRBV20-1 to TRBJ1-1, with 10 positions matching TRBD1. The CDR3 totals 14 residues. The ends lost 3 bases at V and 6 bases at J; junction bases unmatched: 7. Per germline, CDR1 DFQATT and CDR2 SNEGSKA (reference sequence). The CDR3 nucleotides are TGCAGTGCTAGGGGGGAGGACAGGGGGTCTGAAGCTTTCTTT. As protein: CSARGEDRGSEAFF.

This clonotype was detected many times. The J gene is TRBJ2-7, the V gene TRBV4-1; TRBD1 might be the D (5 bases). The germline V and J ends were trimmed by 5 bases and 5 bases, with 13 bases remaining between them. The CDR3 contains 13 residues. Germline V CDR1 and CDR2: MGHRA, YSYEKL. CDR3 in amino acids: CASSEGETDEQYF. The CDR3 DNA sequence: TGCGCCAGCAGCGAAGGTGAGACAGACGAGCAGTACTTC.

This clonotype has at least ten counts. The rearrangement uses TRBV3-1 and TRBJ1-6; D perhaps matches TRBD1 (5 bases). The CDR3 is 14 residues long. V lost 6 bases and J lost 7, with 13 bases in between. Germline loops: CDR1 LGHDT, CDR2 YNNKEL (reference sequence). CDR3 protein: CASRRQLGNSPLHF. CDR3 coding DNA: TGTGCCAGCAGGAGACAGTTAGGGAATTCACCCCTCCACTTT.

Ten or more counts support this clonotype. V usage is TRBV7-8 and J usage is TRBJ1-2; a weak D match, TRBD1 (5 bases). Trimming shortened V by 5 bases and J by 4 bases, and 14 bases separated the two germline ends. This CDR3 region has 14 residues. Looked up from germline, CDR1 is SGHVS and CDR2 is FQNEAQ. This CDR3 is CASSIRGAGYGYTF. The CDR3 DNA reads TGTGCCAGCAGCATCCGAGGGGCGGGCTATGGCTACACCTTC.

This clonotype has a handful of counts. V usage is TRBV6-1 and J usage is TRBJ2-7, with 11 positions matching TRBD2. The CDR3 contains 13 residues. Trimming took 8 bases from V and 6 from J; bases not matched to a gene: 6. From germline, CDR1 is MNHNS and CDR2 SASEGT. In nucleotides, the CDR3 is TGTGCCAGCGGGGGACTAGCGGTGGGCGAGCAGTACTTC. Protein product: CASGGLAVGEQYF.

This clonotype was seen at least ten times. The chain couples TRBV6-1 to TRBJ1-5, with a weak D call TRBD1 (6 bases). Germline-derived CDR1 and CDR2 are MNHNS and SASEGT. The length of the CDR3 is 14 residues. V lost 5 bases to trimming and J lost 7 bases, with 15 bases between them. This CDR3 is CASSPYRDNQPQHF. The CDR3 nucleotides are TGTGCCAGCAGTCCTTACAGGGACAACCAGCCCCAGCATTTT.

The chain employs TRBV5-4 and TRBJ1-2; 8 bases match TRBD1. V lost 3 bases and J lost 4; bases outside the gene matches: 8. The CDR3 loop spans 15 amino acids. Germline V CDR1 and CDR2: SGHNT, YYREEE (reference sequence). The CDR3 DNA follows: TGTGCCAGCAGCTCCTGGACAGGGTTTCGCTATGGCTACACCTTC. Translation: CASSSWTGFRYGYTF.

This clonotype was seen repeatedly, ten times or more. The chain recombines TRBV10-1 with TRBJ1-1; D is perhaps TRBD1 (6 bases). Trimming removed 4 bases at V and 2 bases at J, with 11 bases between. CDR3 length equals 14 residues. The germline V gene has CDR1 WNHNN and CDR2 SYGVQD (reference sequence). The CDR3 nucleotides read TGCGCCAGCAGTGGGGGACACGGTAACACTGAAGCTTTCTTT. It translates to CASSGGHGNTEAFF.

This clonotype was counted only a few times. The chain links TRBV27 to TRBJ1-5; maybe TRBD1 (5 bases). The CDR3 extends over 14 amino acids. Germline CDR1 MNHEY, CDR2 SMNVEV (reference sequence). The V and J ends lost 2 bases and 4 bases respectively, with 9 bases between them. CDR3 loop: CASSLGDFNQPQHF. Written as DNA, the CDR3 is TGTGCCAGCAGTTTAGGGGACTTTAATCAGCCCCAGCATTTT.

The sample holds one count of this clonotype. The chain has TRBV5-1 and TRBJ2-7; TRBD2 matches at 7 bases. The germline CDR1 and CDR2 sequences are SGHRS and YFSETQ. The CDR3 extends over 16 amino acids. Trimming cost V 0 bases and J 0 bases; bases outside gene matches: 6. CDR3 sequence reads: CASSLAGGRRSYEQYF. The CDR3, as DNA: TGCGCCAGCAGCTTGGCGGGGGGACGCCGCTCCTACGAGCAGTACTTC.

This clonotype has at least ten counts. The rearrangement joins TRBV7-9 to TRBJ2-7; weak D call: TRBD2 (6 bases). V shed 5 bases and J shed 6 bases, with 8 bases lying between them. The V gene's germline CDR1 is SEHNR and CDR2 FQNEAQ (reference sequence). This CDR3 spans 11 amino acids. CDR3 protein: CASSRGIEQYF. CDR3 nucleotides: TGTGCCAGCAGCCGGGGGATCGAGCAGTACTTC. The full variable domain, in which reference TRBV7-9 and TRBJ2-7 provide the parts outside the CDR3, is DTGVSQNPRHKITKRGQNVTFRCDPISEHNRLYWYRQTLGQGPEFLTYFQNEAQLEKSRLLSDRFSAERPKGSFSTLEIQRTEQGDSAMYLCASSRGIEQYFGPGTRLTVT.

With respect to this clonotype: A much larger clone lies one base from this, so it may be a read error. The chain is built from TRBV5-1 and TRBJ2-7; D could derive from TRBD1 or TRBD2 (5 bases each). CDR3 length equals 13 residues. Germline V CDR1 and CDR2: SGHRS, YFSETQ. Trimming stripped 4 bases from V and 6 bases from J, with 14 bases between. The CDR3 protein is CASSRAGSCEQYF. CDR3 DNA: TGCGCCAGCAGCAGGGCAGGGAGCTGCGAGCAGTACTTC.

There are a few counts of this clonotype. V is TRBV5-1 and J is TRBJ2-3, with TRBD1 matching over 7 bases. The J segment lost 1 base and the V segment lost 3 bases, leaving 8 bases of the junction unmatched. This CDR3 has 16 amino acids. Germline V CDR1 and CDR2: SGHRS, YFSETQ. The CDR3: CASSYRSGGGTDTQYF. CDR3 sequence (DNA): TGCGCCAGCAGCTACCGTTCAGGGGGTGGCACAGATACGCAGTATTTT.

This clonotype was recorded once. The conserved final phenylalanine or tryptophan is absent from the CDR3, which likely points to a read error. It is unclear where the CDR3 begins or ends on the DNA, so no DNA is shown, and the CDR3 is as TCRdb lists it. The chain uses TRBV19 and TRBJ1-4. Germline V CDR1 and CDR2: LNHDA, SQIVND (reference sequence). The CDR3 is 8 residues long, ends included. This chain's CDR3 is CASSIVRY.

The count of this clonotype is one. The V gene is TRBV11-2, the J gene TRBJ2-5; D may match TRBD1 or TRBD2 (6 bases each). The CDR3 covers 13 residues. Germline CDR1 and CDR2: SGHAT and FQNNGV. Trimming left V 8 bases short and J 5 bases short, with 15 bases between. CDR3 sequence (DNA): TGTGCCAGCTTAGTGGGGGGCGGGGAGACCCAGTACTTC. It yields the protein CASLVGGGETQYF. Full variable domain (remainder filled in from reference TRBV11-2 and TRBJ2-5): EAGVAQSPRYKIIEKRQSVAFWCNPISGHATLYWYQQILGQGPKLLIQFQNNGVVDDSQLPKDRFSAERLKGVDSTLKIQPAKLEDSAVYLCASLVGGGETQYFGPGTRLLVL.

The chain joins TRBV29-1 to TRBJ1-1; possibly TRBD1 for D (6 bases). The V gene's germline CDR1 is SQVTM and CDR2 ANQGSEA. This CDR3 comprises 12 residues. The V end was cut by 4 bases, the J end by 3 bases, with 9 bases between. The CDR3 sequence: CSVVQGDTEAFF. CDR3 nucleotide sequence: TGCAGCGTTGTACAGGGAGACACTGAAGCTTTCTTT.